This passage covers 29 T cell receptor beta chains from one sample sequenced in a study of cytomegalovirus exposure and HLA in healthy donors. The PCR had 60 Vbeta and 13 Jbeta primers. The data were produced by immunoSEQ multiplex PCR, yet TCRdb's version contains in-frame clones alone and is incomplete. The sample has 110,000 to 150,000 clones, around 10% seen once; the top ten hold approximately 1.9%. Sequences were obtained from PBMCs. These receptors were collected from a man between 50 and 59 years old in good health and CMV-seronegative.

Only a few counts were recorded for this clone. The chain is built from TRBV28 and TRBJ2-3; D unresolved. V shed 1 base and J shed 4 bases, with 6 bases lying between them. Per the germline V gene, CDR1 is MDHEN and CDR2 is SYDVKM. The CDR3 has 13 amino acids. This chain's CDR3 is CASSLSTPDTQYF. DNA for the CDR3: TGTGCCAGCAGTTTATCTACCCCAGATACGCAGTATTTT.

The chain uses TRBV7-3 and TRBJ2-2; possibly TRBD2 for D (7 bases). The length of the CDR3 is 15 residues. Per the germline V gene, CDR1 is SGHTA and CDR2 is FQGTGA. V lost 4 bases and J 4 bases, leaving 13 bases between the germline ends. CDR3 DNA: TGTGCCAGCAGCTCCGGGGGGCCACGCACCGGGGAGCTGTTTTTT. It specifies CASSSGGPRTGELFF.

This clone has more than one count but fewer than ten. V and J are TRBV6-1 and TRBJ2-1, with 15 bases that match TRBD2. Per germline, CDR1 MNHNS and CDR2 SASEGT. J gave up 3 bases and V 1 base, and 7 bases lay outside the gene matches. The CDR3 consists of 19 residues. This CDR3 reads CASSEGTSGRGGRYNEQFF. The CDR3 nucleotides read TGTGCCAGCAGTGAAGGGACTAGCGGGAGGGGCGGGCGCTACAATGAGCAGTTCTTC.

This clone was picked up a small number of times. J is TRBJ2-6 and V is TRBV5-6; D not certain. Trimming stripped 4 bases from V and 0 bases from J, with 8 bases between. From germline, CDR1 is SGHDT and CDR2 YYEEEE. This CDR3 is built from 15 residues. In DNA form, the CDR3 reads TGTGCCAGCAGCGCCAGGCTCTCTGGGGCCAACGTCCTGACTTTC. Encoded protein: CASSARLSGANVLTF.

V is TRBV7-2 and J is TRBJ1-3, with D hard to call. The CDR3 extends over 16 amino acids. Looked up from germline, CDR1 is SGHTA and CDR2 is FQGNSA. The V and J ends lost 6 bases and 0 bases respectively, with 15 bases between them. The chain's CDR3 is CASSVVMLLSGNTIYF. CDR3 DNA sequence: TGTGCCAGCAGTGTGGTGATGCTACTCTCTGGAAACACCATATATTTT.

V and J are TRBV5-4 and TRBJ2-3, with TRBD1 matching over 9 bases. CDR3 length equals 15 residues. Trimming removed 3 bases from V and 1 base from J; junction bases left unmatched: 3. Germline lookup yields CDR1 SGHNT and CDR2 YYREEE (reference sequence). CDR3 loop: CASSSGQGRTDTQYF. The CDR3 DNA is TGTGCCAGCAGCTCAGGACAGGGGCGCACAGATACGCAGTATTTT.

This clone occurred a few times. V is TRBV5-6 and J is TRBJ2-5; the D gene is possibly TRBD1 (5 bases). This CDR3 has 14 residues. CDR1 and CDR2 (germline): SGHDT, YYEEEE. V lost 4 bases and J 2 bases, leaving 12 bases between the germline ends. The CDR3 region has the DNA TGTGCCAGCAGCCAACTAAGGGGACAAGAGACCCAGTACTTC. Residues: CASSQLRGQETQYF.

This clone showed up just a few times. The chain carries TRBV7-3 and TRBJ2-1; 8 nucleotides match TRBD2. Per germline, CDR1 SGHTA and CDR2 FQGTGA. There are 14 residues in the CDR3. After removal of 3 bases from V and 2 bases from J, the junction contained 0 bases not matched to a gene. The CDR3 sequence: CASSFSGAYNEQFF. The CDR3 coding sequence is TGTGCCAGCAGCTTTAGCGGGGCCTACAATGAGCAGTTCTTC.

This chain uses TRBV28 with TRBJ2-5; 8 bases fit TRBD2. The CDR3 runs 14 residues. With 3 bases clipped from V and 2 bases from J, the junction kept 2 bases outside the gene matches. Germline V gene sequence: CDR1 MDHEN, CDR2 SYDVKM. CDR3 residues: CASSFTSGQETQYF. The CDR3 coding sequence is TGTGCCAGCAGTTTTACTAGCGGTCAAGAGACCCAGTACTTC.

The DNA for the CDR3 is TGTGCCAGCAGCGCCCACCCCCGCGGAGCAGCGGCCTACAATGAGCAGTTCTTC. This encodes CASSAHPRGAAAYNEQFF. This chain uses TRBV9 with TRBJ2-1, with D possibly TRBD2 on 5 matching bases. Trimming cost V 3 bases and J 2 bases, with 21 bases left between them. Germline-derived CDR1 and CDR2 are SGDLS and YYNGEE. The CDR3 sequence is 18 residues long.

This chain joins TRBV5-1 and TRBJ2-1, with 14 nucleotides matching TRBD2. Germline CDR1 and CDR2: SGHRS and YFSETQ. V lost 4 bases and J lost 6; bases outside the gene matches: 9. The CDR3 has 17 residues. The CDR3 reads CASSVTTSGRARNEQFF. CDR3 nucleotide sequence: TGCGCCAGCAGCGTAACGACTAGCGGGAGGGCTCGCAATGAGCAGTTCTTC.

The J gene is TRBJ1-4, the V gene TRBV29-1, with D possibly being TRBD1 (5 bases). Germline V gives CDR1 SQVTM, CDR2 ANQGSEA. The CDR3 sequence is 13 residues long. The ends were cut back, 6 bases at V and 8 bases at J, with 16 bases in the middle. The CDR3 here is CSVWGGRGEKLFF. The CDR3 bases are TGCAGCGTCTGGGGGGGAAGGGGAGAAAAACTGTTTTTT.

The chain has TRBV9 and TRBJ1-1, with TRBD1 matching over 8 bases. After removal of 3 bases from V and 1 base from J, the junction contained 8 bases not matched to a gene. Germline values: CDR1 SGDLS, CDR2 YYNGEE. The CDR3 runs 16 residues. CDR3 in amino acids: CASSAGGSVGNTEAFF. The CDR3 nucleotides read TGTGCCAGCAGCGCAGGGGGCTCGGTTGGGAACACTGAAGCTTTCTTT.

The chain is built from TRBV19 and TRBJ1-5; no clear D gene. V lost 3 bases and J lost 0, with 9 bases in between. CDR1 and CDR2 (germline): LNHDA, SQIVND (reference sequence). The CDR3 contains 15 residues. The CDR3 DNA follows: TGTGCCAGTAGTATGACACCAGATAGCAATCAGCCCCAGCATTTT. This translates into CASSMTPDSNQPQHF.

CDR3: CASSPSDRRFRYEQYF. The CDR3 region has the DNA TGTGCCAGCAGCCCCTCCGACAGGCGTTTTAGGTACGAGCAGTACTTC. This chain connects TRBV5-5 to TRBJ2-7; D may be TRBD1 (6 bases). The CDR3 loop spans 16 amino acids. V lost 4 bases, J lost 4 bases, and 21 bases lay in between. Germline CDR1 is SGHKS and CDR2 is YYEKEE (reference sequence). Combining the CDR3 with reference TRBV5-5 and TRBJ2-7 gives the whole variable domain DAGVTQSPTHLIKTRGQQVTLRCSPISGHKSVSWYQQVLGQGPQFIFQYYEKEERGRGNFPDRFSARQFPNYSSELNVNALLLGDSALYLCASSPSDRRFRYEQYFGPGTRLTVT.

This clone was counted between two and nine times. This chain joins TRBV2 and TRBJ2-7; tentative D call: TRBD1 (5 bases). The V end was cut by 7 bases, the J end by 2 bases, with 15 bases between. CDR1 SNHLY and CDR2 FYNNEI come from the germline V gene. CDR3 length equals 14 residues. CDR3 sequence (DNA): TGTGCCAGCACTATAGACAGCTCGACCTACGAGCAGTACTTC. This encodes CASTIDSSTYEQYF.

J is TRBJ1-3 and V is TRBV5-4; D gene ambiguous. Germline CDR1 and CDR2: SGHNT and YYREEE (reference sequence). Trimming took 0 bases from V and 0 from J, leaving 13 bases between them. The CDR3 runs 17 residues. The DNA of the CDR3 is TGTGCCAGCAGCTTGGGAAATGCAGGCGCCTCTGGAAACACCATATATTTT. Encoded protein: CASSLGNAGASGNTIYF.

J is TRBJ1-5 and V is TRBV19; 7 bases agree with TRBD1. The germline V gene has CDR1 LNHDA and CDR2 SQIVND (reference sequence). J gave up 0 bases and V 6 bases, and 5 bases lay outside the gene matches. The CDR3 sequence is 15 residues long. CDR3: CASRGQTYSNQPQHF. The DNA for the CDR3 is TGTGCCAGTAGGGGACAGACTTATAGCAATCAGCCCCAGCATTTT.

The sample holds a few counts of this clone. J is TRBJ2-5 and V is TRBV7-3; D is uncertain. Germline V gives CDR1 SGHTA, CDR2 FQGTGA. This CDR3 region has 13 residues. Trimming shortened V by 4 bases and J by 3 bases, and 9 bases separated the two germline ends. Here the CDR3 DNA reads TGTGCCAGCAGCTCCTATAACGAAGAGACCCAGTACTTC. This gives the protein CASSSYNEETQYF.

This clone was seen more than once but under ten times. CDR3 protein: CASSDRQLLSTDTQYF. In nucleotides, the CDR3 is TGTGCCAGCAGTGACAGACAACTGCTTAGCACAGATACGCAGTATTTT. The rearrangement links TRBV27 to TRBJ2-3; D might be TRBD1 (5 bases). The CDR3 has 16 residues. V lost 5 bases and J 0 bases, leaving 15 bases between the germline ends. The germline V gene encodes CDR1 MNHEY and CDR2 SMNVEV (reference sequence).

The chain is built from TRBV25-1 and TRBJ1-2; D possibly corresponds to TRBD1 (5 bases). The CDR3 has 16 amino acids. Per germline, CDR1 MGHDK and CDR2 SYGVNS. Trimming shortened V by 4 bases and J by 4 bases, and 19 bases separated the two germline ends. Here the CDR3 reads CASSAVGASGGYGYTF. The CDR3 DNA sequence: TGTGCCAGCAGTGCCGTTGGGGCCTCCGGGGGCTATGGCTACACCTTC.

This clone was detected only a few times. The chain links TRBV6-6 to TRBJ2-3; TRBD1 aligns across 8 bases. CDR3 size: 15 residues. The germline gives CDR1 MNHNY, CDR2 SVGAGI (reference sequence). V lost 6 bases to trimming and J lost 1 base; unmatched junction nucleotides: 6. The CDR3 region has the DNA TGTGCCAGCAGAATCGGGGGACAGGGCACAGATACGCAGTATTTT. Protein sequence: CASRIGGQGTDTQYF.

This chain joins TRBV6-5 and TRBJ1-5, with D possibly TRBD1 on 5 matching bases. Germline V lookup: CDR1 MNHEY, CDR2 SVGAGI. This CDR3 spans 15 amino acids. V was trimmed by 5 bases and J by 4 bases, leaving 15 bases between them. The CDR3 DNA reads TGTGCCAGCAGTAAGACGGGGACTGGGAATCAGCCCCAGCATTTT. Translating gives CASSKTGTGNQPQHF.

The V and J genes are TRBV7-8 and TRBJ2-2, with 8 positions matching TRBD1. The CDR3 extends over 16 amino acids. V was pared by 5 bases and J by 2 bases, with 7 bases of the junction left unmatched. The V gene's germline CDR1 is SGHVS and CDR2 FQNEAQ. CDR3 sequence (DNA): TGTGCCAGCAGCCGCCCCGGGACAGGCAACACCGGGGAGCTGTTTTTT. Translation gives CASSRPGTGNTGELFF.

This clone has only a few counts. The chain uses TRBV5-4 and TRBJ2-5; 7 nucleotides line up with TRBD1. CDR3 size: 16 residues. CDR1 SGHNT and CDR2 YYREEE come from the germline V gene (reference sequence). V trimming: 4 bases; J trimming: 0 bases; junction bases outside the gene matches: 9. The DNA for the CDR3 is TGTGCCAGCAGCCCGAAACCGGGACAGTACCAAGAGACCCAGTACTTC. It translates to CASSPKPGQYQETQYF. Looking up the rest from reference TRBV5-4 and TRBJ2-5 gives the full variable domain: ETGVTQSPTHLIKTRGQQVTLRCSSQSGHNTVSWYQQALGQGPQFIFQYYREEENGRGNFPPRFSGLQFPNYSSELNVNALELDDSALYLCASSPKPGQYQETQYFGPGTRLLVL.

A remark on this clone: In the same sample, other DNA sequences code for this CDR3. This rearrangement joins TRBV5-1 to TRBJ2-5, with TRBD2 matching 10 bases. Trimming at V came to 2 bases and at J to 1 base, leaving 8 bases not matched to a gene. Germline V CDR1 and CDR2: SGHRS, YFSETQ. The CDR3 has 17 amino acids. The CDR3 is CASSFGELAGPQETQYF. The CDR3 coding sequence is TGCGCCAGCAGCTTTGGGGAACTAGCGGGACCCCAAGAGACCCAGTACTTC.

This clone was counted between two and nine times. The chain has TRBV19 and TRBJ1-2; unclear D gene. With 1 base removed from V and 7 bases from J, the gap between germline ends came to 13 bases. The CDR3 length is 14 residues. CDR1 is LNHDA, CDR2 SQIVND, per germline (reference sequence). CDR3 sequence: CASSIGRLKGGYTF. The CDR3 region has the DNA TGTGCCAGTAGTATAGGCAGACTAAAGGGTGGCTACACCTTC. Based on the CDR3 plus reference TRBV19 and TRBJ1-2, the full variable domain is DGGITQSPKYLFRKEGQNVTLSCEQNLNHDAMYWYRQDPGQGLRLIYYSQIVNDFQKGDIAEGYSVSREKKESFPLTVTSAQKNPTAFYLCASSIGRLKGGYTFGSGTRLTVV.

This clone came up a few times. This chain joins TRBV7-2 and TRBJ2-6, with a possible D match to TRBD2 (6 bases). Germline V CDR1 and CDR2: SGHTA, FQGNSA. This CDR3 region has 15 residues. V was clipped by 9 bases and J by 2 bases, with 14 bases between them. The CDR3 DNA reads TGTGCCAGTGGGGGGTATGGAACTGGGGCCAACGTCCTGACTTTC. Translated: CASGGYGTGANVLTF.

This clone was seen a few times. The rearrangement uses TRBV29-1 and TRBJ1-2, with 11 bases identical to TRBD1. Per germline, CDR1 SQVTM and CDR2 ANQGSEA. The junction had 6 bases not matched to a gene; V was cut back by 7 bases and J by 5 bases. The CDR3 covers 13 residues. CDR3 bases: TGCAGCGACTTGGGGGACAGGGGGTATGGCTACACCTTC. Translation gives CSDLGDRGYGYTF.